This T cell receptor beta chain was retrieved from a study of shared clonotypes between healthy human individuals. Study information: Ranging from 18 to 49 in age, donors were a couple of women and three men. Every donor yielded three CD4 naive, three CD4 memory, two CD8 naive and one CD8 memory plate. Whole-study findings and limits: Having only a few donors restricted how much genetic and exposure-history diversity was captured. Memory subsets generally showed lower estimated richness than naive subsets.

On this clone: Its antigen is currently unknown.

Profiled with immunoSEQ multiplex PCR; TCRdb holds only in-frame clones, not every one. The sample shows some 1,900,000 clones, less than 95% of them seen only once. In the naive CD8 group, cells lacked CD45RO and were positively selected for CCR7, so terminally differentiated effector memory CD45RA+ cells were left out. In germline, CDR1 is ENHRY, CDR2 SYGVKD. Trimming cost V 2 bases and J 6 bases; bases outside gene matches: 13. The CDR3 loop spans 18 amino acids. This chain links TRBV10-3 with TRBJ2-7; 13 bases are a match to TRBD2. Sample: naive CD8+ T cells sorted from blood. The TCR comes from a man aged 18 to 35 in good health. This CDR3 reads CAISELGIWTSGSGEQYF. Here the CDR3 DNA reads TGTGCCATCAGTGAGCTGGGCATATGGACTAGCGGGAGTGGCGAGCAGTACTTC.